Reported below is one T cell receptor (beta chain). Original methodology: It was from reference gene primer amplification that nucleated cell counts were estimated. The data were produced by immunoSEQ multiplex PCR, yet TCRdb's version contains in-frame clones alone and is incomplete. That table is the source of V, J and clone size, and D and trimming were worked out from the DNA. The sample yields about 280,000 clones, approximately 85% seen once. The data stem from a study of blood T cell repertoires in COVID-19. Study background: Sample material is recorded as cDNA or gDNA derived from T cells, B-cell-depleted T cells, or PBMCs.

Trimming took off 0 bases at V and 3 bases at J, with 10 bases between the two ends. In germline, CDR1 is LGHDT, CDR2 YNNKEL (reference sequence). The CDR3 consists of 15 residues. The receptor comes from a man aged 50 or older with active or convalescent COVID-19. The sample consisted of peripheral blood. The rearrangement uses TRBV3-1 (or the pseudogene TRBV3-2) and TRBJ2-3; D is undetermined. Here the CDR3 DNA reads TGTGCCAGCAGCCAAGATTTGACTCATACAGATACGCAGTATTTT. Its protein is CASSQDLTHTDTQYF.